This entry describes one T cell receptor beta chain. Its antigen is currently unknown. This same CDR3 is encoded by further DNA sequences in the sample. Per the original data handling: ImmunoSEQ output lacked quality scores and full-length reads, limiting matched filtering. Clones were read by immunoSEQ multiplex PCR, and TCRdb kept only the in-frame ones, dropping some. V and J calls plus clone size are reproduced from that table; the DNA served to infer D and trimming. Of roughly 2.2 million clones in the sample, 80% to 95% were seen once. The sample comes from a study of shared clonotypes between healthy human individuals. Study summary: Plates per donor: three CD4 naive, three CD4 memory, two CD8 naive, one CD8 memory.

The study's findings and limits: Estimated richness was generally greater in naive than memory subsets. Generation of non-shared clonotypes was less probable than generation of clonotypes shared by all four donors.

Between the trimmed V and J ends, which lost 2 bases and 3 bases, there was a span of 7 bases. The CDR3 contains 13 residues. Germline values: CDR1 SGHRS, CDR2 YFSETQ. The sample comprised naive CD4+ T cells from PBMCs. As for subset: CD45RA+ positively selected. V is TRBV5-1 and J is TRBJ2-3, with a tentative D call TRBD2 (6 bases). This TCR came from a man younger than 35 in good health. Some clones in this sample may be carry-over from other donors' samples. CDR3 nucleotides: TGCGCCAGCAGCTTAGGAGGGACAGATACGCAGTATTTT. Encoded protein: CASSLGGTDTQYF.